This passage covers 31 T cell receptor beta chains from one sample sequenced in a study of identical twins. From the 5' RACE reads, TCRdb called clonotypes with MiXCR, one entry per CDR3 protein. The sample yields 300,000 or so distinct CDR3 sequences, 7.5% to 9.5% seen once. The same data also contributed to another study, on yellow fever vaccine responses in identical twins.

The sample comprised CD8+ T cells sorted from blood. These receptors were obtained from a young woman in good health.

There are a few counts of this clonotype. Germline is not matched at one junction end, which may reflect a read error. The chain recombines TRBV4-2 with TRBJ1-4, with D unclear. Germline V gene data show CDR1 as LGHNA and CDR2 as YNFKEQ. This CDR3 contains 11 residues. The CDR3 DNA sequence: TGTGCCAGCAGCCAAGCAAATGGCCTGCGTTTT. Translation: CASSQANGLRF.

This clonotype was seen at least ten times. The chain links TRBV2 to TRBJ2-3; possibly TRBD1 or TRBD2 for D (6 bases each). The CDR3 totals 15 residues. V lost 8 bases to trimming and J lost 2 bases, with 17 bases between them. Germline V gene sequence: CDR1 SNHLY, CDR2 FYNNEI. The CDR3 nucleotides are TGTGCCAGCTCCGGGGGCTCTAAATTCACAGATACGCAGTATTTT. It is translated as CASSGGSKFTDTQYF.

This clonotype was counted many times. J is TRBJ2-5 and V is TRBV10-3; no definite D call. Trimming left V 2 bases short and J 6 bases short, with 13 bases between. This CDR3 region has 14 residues. The germline V gene encodes CDR1 ENHRY and CDR2 SYGVKD. Written as DNA, the CDR3 is TGTGCCATCAGTGAGCTTGGCCGTGAAAAGACCCAGTACTTC. Translation: CAISELGREKTQYF.

The genes are TRBV29-1 and TRBJ2-1, with 11 bases identical to TRBD2. V lost 4 bases to trimming and J lost 8 bases; unmatched junction nucleotides: 7. This CDR3 is 14 amino acids long. CDR1 is SQVTM and CDR2 is ANQGSEA in the germline V gene. The CDR3 protein is CSVGGTSGGDEQFF. The CDR3 nucleotides read TGCAGCGTTGGGGGGACTAGCGGTGGGGATGAGCAGTTCTTC.

This clonotype occurred many times. The chain combines TRBV24-1 with TRBJ2-1; D gene unclear. The CDR3 totals 10 residues. Between the trimmed V and J ends, which lost 9 bases and 8 bases, there was a span of 7 bases. Germline V gives CDR1 KGHDR, CDR2 SFDVKD. The CDR3 nucleotides are TGTGCCACCGAATCCTATGAGCAGTTCTTC. Its translation: CATESYEQFF.

This chain joins TRBV7-9 and TRBJ2-7; D is perhaps TRBD2 (6 bases). The germline V gene encodes CDR1 SEHNR and CDR2 FQNEAQ (reference sequence). The CDR3 length is 13 residues. Deletions cut 4 bases from V and 6 bases from J, with 13 bases between. As DNA, the CDR3 is TGTGCCAGCAGCTCTGGGGCGGGACCCGAGCAGTACTTC. Its protein is CASSSGAGPEQYF. Together with reference TRBV7-9 and TRBJ2-7, the CDR3 gives the full variable domain: DTGVSQNPRHKITKRGQNVTFRCDPISEHNRLYWYRQTLGQGPEFLTYFQNEAQLEKSRLLSDRFSAERPKGSFSTLEIQRTEQGDSAMYLCASSSGAGPEQYFGPGTRLTVT.

The chain joins TRBV19 to TRBJ1-5, with D perhaps matching TRBD1 (6 bases). Trimming left V 5 bases short and J 5 bases short, with 10 bases between. The CDR3 covers 13 residues. Germline CDR1 LNHDA, CDR2 SQIVND (reference sequence). CDR3 DNA: TGTGCCAGTAGTCGGACAGCATATCAGCCCCAGCATTTT. Protein product: CASSRTAYQPQHF.

The table lists this clonotype with many counts. V is TRBV2 and J is TRBJ2-1; D is undetermined. Trimming pared 2 bases from V and 1 base from J, leaving 12 bases between. CDR1 and CDR2 (germline): SNHLY, FYNNEI. The CDR3 extends over 16 amino acids. The CDR3 is CASSESAARSYNEQFF. The CDR3 nucleotides read TGTGCCAGCAGTGAATCTGCCGCCCGGTCCTACAATGAGCAGTTCTTC.

This clonotype was found many times. The chain links TRBV12-3 or TRBV12-4 to TRBJ2-5; no firm D call. Trimming removed 8 bases from V and 4 bases from J, with 17 bases in between. This CDR3 comprises 14 residues. CDR3 DNA: TGTGCCAGCGGATTAGGTGGCCCCGGAGAGACCCAGTACTTC. Protein sequence: CASGLGGPGETQYF.

This clonotype was recorded at least ten times. The chain combines TRBV29-1 with TRBJ2-3; a possible D gene is TRBD1 (6 bases). The V end was cut by 8 bases, the J end by 3 bases, with 9 bases between. Germline V gene sequence: CDR1 SQVTM, CDR2 ANQGSEA. The CDR3 is 11 residues long. The chain's CDR3 is CSITGTDTQYF. The CDR3 bases are TGCAGCATAACAGGGACAGATACGCAGTATTTT.

V gene TRBV2 combines with J gene TRBJ2-1; a weak D match, TRBD1 (5 bases). The ends were cut back, 3 bases at V and 4 bases at J, with 7 bases in the middle. The CDR3 is 13 residues long. The V gene's germline CDR1 is SNHLY and CDR2 FYNNEI. As DNA, the CDR3 is TGTGCCAGCAGTGACGACAGATACAATGAGCAGTTCTTC. This codes for CASSDDRYNEQFF. The full variable domain, in which reference TRBV2 and TRBJ2-1 provide the parts outside the CDR3, is EPEVTQTPSHQVTQMGQEVILRCVPISNHLYFYWYRQILGQKVEFLVSFYNNEISEKSEIFDDQFSVERPDGSNFTLKIRSTKLEDSAMYFCASSDDRYNEQFFGPGTRLTVL.

This clonotype has a count of ten or more. This chain uses TRBV24-1 with TRBJ2-2; either TRBD1 or TRBD2 may fit D (5 bases each). V gave up 3 bases and J gave up 2 bases, with 21 bases separating them. Germline V gene sequence: CDR1 KGHDR, CDR2 SFDVKD. The CDR3 has 19 residues. CDR3 DNA: TGTGCCACCAGTGATCCGTCCTTGAGTGAGGGGCTAAACACCGGGGAGCTGTTTTTT. Its translation: CATSDPSLSEGLNTGELFF.

This clonotype was counted only a few times. The V and J genes are TRBV7-9 and TRBJ1-2; D is unclear. Germline CDR1 and CDR2: SEHNR and FQNEAQ (reference sequence). V was shortened by 5 bases and J by 0 bases, with 13 bases between the two germline ends. The CDR3 sequence is 15 residues long. As DNA, the CDR3 is TGTGCCAGCAGCAACCCAGTCGAGACTAACTATGGCTACACCTTC. Its translation: CASSNPVETNYGYTF.

This clonotype has only a few counts. The chain carries TRBV4-3 and TRBJ2-2; 10 bases map to TRBD2. V was clipped by 3 bases and J by 5 bases; unmatched bases: 12. There are 18 residues in the CDR3. Germline V gives CDR1 LGHNA, CDR2 YSLEER. CDR3 sequence reads: CASSHRAGGPSFTGELFF. DNA for the CDR3: TGCGCCAGCAGCCACCGAGCGGGAGGGCCTTCATTTACCGGGGAGCTGTTTTTT.

Ten or more counts support this clonotype. The V gene is TRBV12-3 or TRBV12-4, the J gene TRBJ2-1; tentatively, D is TRBD2 (6 bases). V was clipped by 0 bases and J by 2 bases, with 8 bases between them. This CDR3 contains 15 residues. This chain's CDR3 is CASSLAGLAYNEQFF. The CDR3 nucleotides are TGTGCCAGCAGTTTAGCGGGACTGGCCTACAATGAGCAGTTCTTC.

The V and J genes are TRBV30 and TRBJ2-5; D unclear. V dropped 5 bases and J dropped 3 bases, with 13 bases sitting between them. This CDR3 contains 13 residues. Germline V gene sequence: CDR1 GTSNPN, CDR2 SVGIG (reference sequence). The CDR3, as DNA: TGTGCCTGGGGCTTCGGCTCGGAAGAGACCCAGTACTTC. It encodes CAWGFGSEETQYF. Together with reference TRBV30 and TRBJ2-5, the CDR3 gives the full variable domain: SQTIHQWPATLVQPVGSPLSLECTVEGTSNPNLYWYRQAAGRGLQLLFYSVGIGQISSEVPQNLSASRPQDRQFILSSKKLLLSDSGFYLCAWGFGSEETQYFGPGTRLLVL.

The rearrangement joins TRBV14 to TRBJ2-1; TRBD2 matches at 9 bases. From germline, CDR1 is SGHDN and CDR2 FVKESK. This CDR3 contains 15 residues. J gave up 7 bases and V 3 bases, and 7 bases lay outside the gene matches. CDR3 sequence reads: CASSHAGGVVNEQFF. DNA of the CDR3: TGTGCCAGCAGCCACGCGGGGGGGGTTGTGAATGAGCAGTTCTTC.

There are many counts of this clonotype. The rearrangement links TRBV4-2 to TRBJ2-1, with a possible D match to TRBD2 (5 bases). The V gene lost 1 base and the J gene lost 4 bases, with 11 bases spanning the gap. Germline assignment: CDR1 LGHNA and CDR2 YNFKEQ. This CDR3 comprises 15 residues. The CDR3 protein is CASSQGSDSYNEQFF. In DNA, the CDR3 is TGTGCCAGCAGCCAAGGTTCGGACTCATACAATGAGCAGTTCTTC.

This clonotype has more than one count but fewer than ten. The rearrangement joins TRBV19 to TRBJ2-7; D remains unclear. This CDR3 spans 16 amino acids. Germline V gene lookup returns CDR1 LNHDA and CDR2 SQIVND (reference sequence). Trimming left V 0 bases short and J 5 bases short, with 17 bases between. CDR3 bases: TGTGCCAGTAGTATAGATCTCAGACCCCTGGAGAACGAGCAGTACTTC. Its protein is CASSIDLRPLENEQYF.

This clonotype was found many times. The J gene is TRBJ2-2, the V gene TRBV27; D is perhaps TRBD1 (5 bases). Germline V gene data show CDR1 as MNHEY and CDR2 as SMNVEV (reference sequence). Between the trimmed V and J ends, which lost 0 bases and 4 bases, there was a span of 18 bases. CDR3 length: 18 residues. The CDR3 sequence: CASSLSRGITSGTGELFF. CDR3 bases: TGTGCCAGCAGTTTATCAAGGGGTATAACCTCGGGCACCGGGGAGCTGTTTTTT.

There are many counts of this clonotype. The CDR3 DNA is TGTGCCAGCAGCTTAGGCTGGGTAGGCACGCAGTATTTT. This sequence encodes CASSLGWVGTQYF. The rearrangement links TRBV7-9 to TRBJ2-3, with D unresolved. The CDR3 totals 13 residues. The germline V gene encodes CDR1 SEHNR and CDR2 FQNEAQ (reference sequence). Trimming left V 1 base short and J 9 bases short, with 11 bases between.

This clonotype was counted only a few times. The chain recombines TRBV6-1 with TRBJ2-7, with a tentative D call TRBD2 (6 bases). Deletions cut 2 bases from V and 5 bases from J, with 10 bases between. This CDR3 is 13 amino acids long. The V gene's germline CDR1 is MNHNS and CDR2 SASEGT. Here the CDR3 reads CASSEFGGNEQYF. CDR3 DNA: TGTGCCAGCAGTGAATTTGGGGGGAACGAGCAGTACTTC.

This clonotype was counted ten times or more. The chain combines TRBV25-1 with TRBJ2-7; the D gene is possibly TRBD1 (6 bases). The CDR3 loop spans 13 amino acids. Trimming stripped 5 bases from V and 2 bases from J, with 10 bases between. Germline V gives CDR1 MGHDK, CDR2 SYGVNS. CDR3 in DNA: TGTGCCAGCAGTTCAGGGGTAACCTACGAGCAGTACTTC. The encoded protein is CASSSGVTYEQYF.

The chain couples TRBV11-2 to TRBJ2-7; D is uncertain. This CDR3 has 12 residues. Trimming removed 5 bases from V and 7 bases from J, with 12 bases in between. Germline-derived CDR1 and CDR2 are SGHAT and FQNNGV. Here the CDR3 reads CASSPPDPEQYF. The CDR3 DNA reads TGTGCCAGCAGCCCACCGGACCCGGAGCAGTACTTC.

This chain uses TRBV7-6 with TRBJ2-7; no firm D call. Germline V gene data show CDR1 as SGHVS and CDR2 as FNYEAQ. V was shortened by 5 bases and J by 0 bases, with 14 bases between the two germline ends. This CDR3 comprises 15 residues. The DNA of the CDR3 is TGTGCCAGCAGCGACTCGGCGCAGAGCTCCTACGAGCAGTACTTC. Protein: CASSDSAQSSYEQYF.

This clonotype turned up a few times. The chain carries TRBV12-3 or TRBV12-4 and TRBJ1-6, with 7 bases fitting TRBD1. CDR3 size: 16 residues. V gave up 5 bases and J gave up 4 bases; unmatched junction bases: 8. The CDR3 nucleotides are TGTGCCAGCAGTACCTCCTCGGGACAGTATAATTCACCCCTCCACTTT. It is translated as CASSTSSGQYNSPLHF.

This clonotype came up many times. The chain uses TRBV5-1 and TRBJ1-2; D uncertain. Germline CDR1 and CDR2: SGHRS and YFSETQ. Trimming shortened V by 0 bases and J by 0 bases, and 6 bases separated the two germline ends. The CDR3 covers 14 residues. The CDR3 reads CASSLEEANYGYTF. The CDR3 region has the DNA TGCGCCAGCAGCTTGGAGGAGGCTAACTATGGCTACACCTTC.

This clonotype has a handful of counts. This CDR3 is CASSLVGLANEKLFF. DNA for the CDR3: TGTGCCAGCAGCTTAGTAGGCCTGGCTAATGAAAAACTGTTTTTT. The rearrangement joins TRBV7-9 to TRBJ1-4; D unresolved. Germline CDR1 reads SEHNR; CDR2 reads FQNEAQ (reference sequence). Trimming took off 1 base at V and 3 bases at J, with 9 bases between the two ends. The CDR3 totals 15 residues.

The V call is TRBV5-1, the J call TRBJ1-4, with D tentatively TRBD1 (5 bases). V lost 1 base and J 8 bases, leaving 12 bases between the germline ends. Germline CDR1 reads SGHRS; CDR2 reads YFSETQ. CDR3 length equals 14 residues. CDR3 nucleotide sequence: TGCGCCAGCAGCTTGTTTCGGGGCGACGAAAAACTGTTTTTT. Its protein is CASSLFRGDEKLFF.

The chain has TRBV7-6 and TRBJ1-6; TRBD1 matches at 10 bases. J gave up 10 bases and V 5 bases, and 5 bases lay outside the gene matches. The V gene's germline CDR1 is SGHVS and CDR2 FNYEAQ. The CDR3 is 14 amino acids. In DNA, the CDR3 is TGTGCCAGCAGCCTGGGACAGGGGAGGTCACCCCTCCACTTT. This encodes CASSLGQGRSPLHF.

The rearrangement links TRBV5-5 to TRBJ2-1; D might be TRBD1 or TRBD2, each matching 6 bases. Germline V gene sequence: CDR1 SGHKS, CDR2 YYEKEE (reference sequence). The V and J ends lost 8 bases and 13 bases respectively, with 22 bases between them. CDR3 length equals 13 residues. The CDR3 sequence is CARGPGTSGYQFF. For the CDR3, the DNA is TGTGCCAGGGGCCCCGGGACAAGCGGGTATCAGTTCTTC. Using reference TRBV5-5 and TRBJ2-1 for the parts outside the CDR3, the full variable domain is DAGVTQSPTHLIKTRGQQVTLRCSPISGHKSVSWYQQVLGQGPQFIFQYYEKEERGRGNFPDRFSARQFPNYSSELNVNALLLGDSALYLCARGPGTSGYQFFGPGTRLTVL.